The 21 T cell receptor beta chains below were found in one sample sequenced in a study of regulatory T cells in long-lasting Graves disease. For TCR beta, libraries came from iRepertoire HTBI primers and Arm-PCR of CDR3 regions. Using its own MiXCR run on the multiplex PCR reads, TCRdb lists one record per CDR3 protein. The profile shows roughly 220,000 distinct CDR3 sequences, approximately 20% of them singletons. Time point reported: newly diagnosed GD, antithyroid drugs for less than 3 months. Scientists built the TCR library using RNA that was extracted from PBMCs. The specimen comprised peripheral blood mononuclear cells (PBMCs), sampled at new diagnosis, from a patient treated with antithyroid drugs. All receptors derive from a female donor with Graves disease.

This clonotype was found many times. The DNA for the CDR3 is TGTGCCACCAGTCCCGGACAGGGGGACTACGAGCAGTACTTC. Translated, it gives CATSPGQGDYEQYF. The chain employs TRBV24-1 and TRBJ2-7, with 10 bases that match TRBD1. The CDR3 loop spans 14 amino acids. CDR1 KGHDR and CDR2 SFDVKD come from the germline V gene. Germline trimming cut 6 bases from V and 3 bases from J; bases unmatched to any gene: 4.

This clonotype has just a few counts. This sequence joins TRBV14 and TRBJ2-3; 11 bases are shared with TRBD2. The CDR3 sequence is 17 residues long. CDR1 and CDR2 (germline): SGHDN, FVKESK. V lost 4 bases to trimming and J lost 2 bases; unmatched junction nucleotides: 8. CDR3 region: CASSPLAGGWDTDTQYF. In DNA form, the CDR3 reads TGTGCCAGCAGCCCCCTAGCGGGAGGCTGGGACACAGATACGCAGTATTTT.

This clonotype showed up many times. This chain connects TRBV28 to TRBJ1-6, with a possible D match to TRBD1 (5 bases). Germline V CDR1 and CDR2: MDHEN, SYDVKM. The ends were cut back, 7 bases at V and 3 bases at J, with 13 bases in the middle. This CDR3 is 15 amino acids long. This chain's CDR3 is CASIRGVGYNSPLHF. The CDR3 DNA reads as TGTGCCAGCATCCGGGGGGTCGGCTATAATTCACCCCTCCACTTT.

Many counts were recorded for this clonotype. The chain uses TRBV20-1 and TRBJ2-1, with D possibly matching TRBD1 (5 bases). Judging by the DNA end, TRBJ2-5 fits better; the J call may be wrong. CDR3 length: 12 amino acids. CDR1 is DFQATT, CDR2 SNEGSKA, per germline (reference sequence). The CDR3 here is CSARVSGETQYF. Here the CDR3 DNA reads TGCAGTGCTAGAGTTTCAGGGGAGACCCAGTACTTC.

The table lists this clonotype with many counts. The gene calls are TRBV12-5 and TRBJ1-2; no firm D call. The CDR3 extends over 12 amino acids. Trimming stripped 2 bases from V and 2 bases from J, with 3 bases between. Germline lookup yields CDR1 LGHNT and CDR2 FRNRAP. The DNA for the CDR3 is TGTGCTAGTGGTTTGATGAACTATGGCTACACCTTC. It yields the protein CASGLMNYGYTF.

This clonotype showed up many times. The rearrangement joins TRBV12-3 or TRBV12-4 to TRBJ2-5; no clear D. This CDR3 is 13 amino acids long. Trimming left V 3 bases short and J 5 bases short, with 10 bases between. The CDR3 bases are TGTGCCAGCAGTTTCACCCTCGGTGAGACCCAGTACTTC. Its protein is CASSFTLGETQYF.

V usage is TRBV20-1 and J usage is TRBJ1-6; D is uncertain. The V end was cut by 3 bases, the J end by 10 bases, with 13 bases between. Germline CDR1 is DFQATT and CDR2 is SNEGSKA (reference sequence). CDR3 size: 13 residues. CDR3 residues: CSASLGVRSPLHF. The CDR3 DNA sequence: TGCAGTGCTAGTCTCGGAGTGAGATCACCCCTCCACTTT.

The chain joins TRBV20-1 to TRBJ2-7; D possibly corresponds to TRBD2 (6 bases). Germline values: CDR1 DFQATT, CDR2 SNEGSKA (reference sequence). The CDR3 is made up of 12 amino acids. V dropped 5 bases and J dropped 6 bases, with 14 bases sitting between them. CDR3 sequence (DNA): TGCAGTGCTGCCGGCGGGGTCTCCGAGCAGTACTTC. The encoded protein is CSAAGGVSEQYF.

This clonotype was detected ten times or more. The chain combines TRBV7-3 with TRBJ2-1; 9 bases match TRBD2. The germline V gene has CDR1 SGHTA and CDR2 FQGTGA. The CDR3 is made up of 15 amino acids. The V gene end was trimmed by 1 base and the J gene end by 8 bases; junction bases not matched to a gene: 6. This CDR3 reads CASSLILAGWDEQFF. The CDR3 DNA is TGTGCCAGCAGCTTAATTCTAGCGGGGTGGGATGAGCAGTTCTTC.

Many counts were recorded for this clonotype. The chain links TRBV7-2 to TRBJ2-3; D possibly corresponds to TRBD2 (5 bases). The CDR3 loop spans 15 amino acids. Between the trimmed V and J ends, which lost 2 bases and 0 bases, there was a span of 9 bases. Germline V gene sequence: CDR1 SGHTA, CDR2 FQGNSA. The CDR3 protein is CASSLIGLSTDTQYF. DNA for the CDR3: TGTGCCAGCAGCTTAATAGGACTCAGCACAGATACGCAGTATTTT.

This clonotype was seen ten or more times. The V gene is TRBV7-3, the J gene TRBJ2-1, with D possibly being TRBD1 or TRBD2 (5 bases each). Germline CDR1 and CDR2: SGHTA and FQGTGA. The CDR3 extends over 12 amino acids. V was cut by 0 bases and J by 15 bases, with 12 bases left in between. CDR3 protein: CASSLTRDQLFF. The CDR3 DNA sequence: TGTGCCAGCAGCTTAACACGGGACCAACTGTTCTTC.

There are a few counts of this clonotype. The chain recombines TRBV7-8 with TRBJ2-2; D may be TRBD1 (6 bases). The CDR3 consists of 13 residues. The ends were cut back, 8 bases at V and 4 bases at J, with 11 bases in the middle. Germline V gene sequence: CDR1 SGHVS, CDR2 FQNEAQ. CDR3 region: CASGTGSTGELFF. In DNA, the CDR3 is TGTGCCAGCGGTACAGGGAGCACCGGGGAGCTGTTTTTT.

This clonotype was observed at least ten times. The CDR3 here is CASSEKSAYGYTF. DNA for the CDR3: TGTGCCAGCAGTGAAAAGTCCGCTTATGGCTACACCTTC. The chain links TRBV28 to TRBJ1-2; D unclear. There are 13 residues in the CDR3. V was pared by 5 bases and J by 5 bases, with 12 bases between. In germline, CDR1 is MDHEN, CDR2 SYDVKM.

Many counts were recorded for this clonotype. The chain is built from TRBV19 and TRBJ1-5, with a tentative D call TRBD1 (5 bases). Trimming shortened V by 10 bases and J by 7 bases, and 14 bases separated the two germline ends. The germline gives CDR1 LNHDA, CDR2 SQIVND (reference sequence). The CDR3 runs 12 residues. The CDR3 loop reads CATTRGSQPQHF. Here the CDR3 DNA reads TGTGCCACAACCCGGGGGTCCCAGCCCCAGCATTTT.

About this clonotype itself: The likely explanation is a read error, given a far larger clone one base away. V gene TRBV6-2 or TRBV6-3 combines with J gene TRBJ1-1; no reliable D call. The CDR3 loop spans 14 amino acids. Per germline, CDR1 MNHEY and CDR2 SVGEGT. CDR3 protein: CASSEGPTNIEAFF. The CDR3 DNA reads TGTGCCAGCAGTGAAGGGCCAACGAACATTGAAGCTTTCTTT.

This clonotype was detected many times. The chain carries TRBV5-4 and TRBJ2-7, with D possibly being TRBD2 (5 bases). Germline V gene sequence: CDR1 SGHNT, CDR2 YYREEE (reference sequence). V lost 2 bases to trimming and J lost 5 bases, with 11 bases between them. The CDR3 is 13 residues long. The CDR3 here is CASSFSLVDEQYF. The CDR3 DNA is TGTGCCAGCAGCTTCTCACTAGTCGACGAGCAGTACTTC.

This clonotype was seen repeatedly, ten times or more. The rearrangement links TRBV5-1 to TRBJ2-3; D gene unclear. CDR3 length: 14 amino acids. Between the trimmed V and J ends, which lost 3 bases and 3 bases, there was a span of 11 bases. CDR1 and CDR2 (germline): SGHRS, YFSETQ. CDR3 sequence: CASSSHLGTDTQYF. The CDR3, as DNA: TGCGCCAGCAGCTCCCACCTAGGTACAGATACGCAGTATTTT.

This clonotype appeared many times. V gene TRBV18 combines with J gene TRBJ1-1, with a possible D match to TRBD1 (5 bases). V shed 8 bases and J shed 3 bases, with 13 bases lying between them. CDR1 and CDR2 (germline): KGHSH, LQKENI. The CDR3 extends over 13 amino acids. The CDR3 nucleotides read TGTGCCAGCGGGGCCAGCAGATACACTGAAGCTTTCTTT. Its protein is CASGASRYTEAFF.

Concerning this clonotype: A much more abundant neighbour one base away suggests this may be a read error. This rearrangement joins TRBV6-2 or TRBV6-3 to TRBJ1-1, with TRBD1 as a possible D gene (5 bases). The CDR3 contains 13 residues. Germline loops: CDR1 MNHEY, CDR2 SVGEGT. CDR3 coding DNA: TGTGTCAGCAGCCTCGGGACCCCCAAAGAAGCTTTCTTT. This gives the protein CVSSLGTPKEAFF.

Ten or more counts support this clonotype. The chain uses TRBV19 and TRBJ2-5, with 12 nucleotides matching TRBD2. The germline V gene has CDR1 LNHDA and CDR2 SQIVND (reference sequence). V lost 10 bases to trimming and J lost 4 bases; unmatched junction nucleotides: 10. The CDR3 length is 15 residues. The CDR3 loop is CATRSLGLAGETQYF. The DNA of the CDR3 is TGTGCCACCCGATCCCTGGGACTAGCGGGAGAGACCCAGTACTTC. The entire variable domain, with the rest obtained from reference TRBV19 and TRBJ2-5, is as follows: DGGITQSPKYLFRKEGQNVTLSCEQNLNHDAMYWYRQDPGQGLRLIYYSQIVNDFQKGDIAEGYSVSREKKESFPLTVTSAQKNPTAFYLCATRSLGLAGETQYFGPGTRLLVL.

There are many counts of this clonotype. The CDR3 region has the DNA TGTGCCACCAGTAGGATTGACTCCTACGAGCAGTACTTC. This encodes CATSRIDSYEQYF. This chain joins TRBV24-1 and TRBJ2-7, with D uncertain. This CDR3 is built from 13 residues. Germline V gene lookup returns CDR1 KGHDR and CDR2 SFDVKD. Trimming left V 6 bases short and J 0 bases short, with 8 bases between.